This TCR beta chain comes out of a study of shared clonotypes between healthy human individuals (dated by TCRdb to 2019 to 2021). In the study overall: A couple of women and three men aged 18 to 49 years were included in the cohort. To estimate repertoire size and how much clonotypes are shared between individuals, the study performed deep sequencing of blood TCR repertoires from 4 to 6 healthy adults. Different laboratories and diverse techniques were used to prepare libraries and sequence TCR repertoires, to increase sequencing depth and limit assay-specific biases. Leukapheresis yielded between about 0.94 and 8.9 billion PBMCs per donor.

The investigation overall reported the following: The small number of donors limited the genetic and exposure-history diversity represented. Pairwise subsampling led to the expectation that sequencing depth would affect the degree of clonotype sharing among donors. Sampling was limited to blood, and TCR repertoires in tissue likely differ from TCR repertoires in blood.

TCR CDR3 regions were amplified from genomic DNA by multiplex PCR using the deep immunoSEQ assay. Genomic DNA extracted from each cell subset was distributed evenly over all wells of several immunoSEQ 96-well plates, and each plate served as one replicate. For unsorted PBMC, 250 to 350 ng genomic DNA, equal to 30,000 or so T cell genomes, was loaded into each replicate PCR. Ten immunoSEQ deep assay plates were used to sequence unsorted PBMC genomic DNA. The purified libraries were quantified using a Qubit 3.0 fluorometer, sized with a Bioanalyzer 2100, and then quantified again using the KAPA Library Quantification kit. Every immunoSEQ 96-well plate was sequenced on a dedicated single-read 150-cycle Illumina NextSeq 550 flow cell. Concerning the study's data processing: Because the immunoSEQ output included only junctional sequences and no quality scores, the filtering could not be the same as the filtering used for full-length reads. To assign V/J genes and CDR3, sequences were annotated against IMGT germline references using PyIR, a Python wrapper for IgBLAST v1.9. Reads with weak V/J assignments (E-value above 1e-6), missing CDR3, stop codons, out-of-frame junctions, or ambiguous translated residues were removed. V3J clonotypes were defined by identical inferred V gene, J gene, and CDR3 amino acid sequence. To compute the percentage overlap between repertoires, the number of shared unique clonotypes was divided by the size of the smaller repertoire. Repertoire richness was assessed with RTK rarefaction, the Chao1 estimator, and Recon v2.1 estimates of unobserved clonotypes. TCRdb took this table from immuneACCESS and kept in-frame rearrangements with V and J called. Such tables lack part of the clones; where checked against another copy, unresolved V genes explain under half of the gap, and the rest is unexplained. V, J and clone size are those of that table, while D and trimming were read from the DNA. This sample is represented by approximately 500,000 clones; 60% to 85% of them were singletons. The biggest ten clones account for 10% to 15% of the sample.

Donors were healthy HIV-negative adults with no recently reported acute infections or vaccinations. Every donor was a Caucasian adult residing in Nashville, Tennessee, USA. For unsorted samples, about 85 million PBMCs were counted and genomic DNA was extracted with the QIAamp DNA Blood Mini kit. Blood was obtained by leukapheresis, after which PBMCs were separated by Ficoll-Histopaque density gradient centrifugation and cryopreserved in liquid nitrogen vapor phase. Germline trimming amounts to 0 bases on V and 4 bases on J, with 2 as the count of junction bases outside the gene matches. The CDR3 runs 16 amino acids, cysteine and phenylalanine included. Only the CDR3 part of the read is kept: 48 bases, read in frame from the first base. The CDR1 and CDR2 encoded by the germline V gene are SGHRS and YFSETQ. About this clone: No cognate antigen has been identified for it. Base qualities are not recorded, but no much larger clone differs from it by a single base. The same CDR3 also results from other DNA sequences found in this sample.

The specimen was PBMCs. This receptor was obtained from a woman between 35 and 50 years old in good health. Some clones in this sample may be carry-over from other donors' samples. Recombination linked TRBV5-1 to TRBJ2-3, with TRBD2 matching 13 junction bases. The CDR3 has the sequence CASSLGGLAGADTQYF. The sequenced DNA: TGCGCCAGCAGCTTGGGCGGACTAGCGGGAGCAGATACGCAGTATTTT.